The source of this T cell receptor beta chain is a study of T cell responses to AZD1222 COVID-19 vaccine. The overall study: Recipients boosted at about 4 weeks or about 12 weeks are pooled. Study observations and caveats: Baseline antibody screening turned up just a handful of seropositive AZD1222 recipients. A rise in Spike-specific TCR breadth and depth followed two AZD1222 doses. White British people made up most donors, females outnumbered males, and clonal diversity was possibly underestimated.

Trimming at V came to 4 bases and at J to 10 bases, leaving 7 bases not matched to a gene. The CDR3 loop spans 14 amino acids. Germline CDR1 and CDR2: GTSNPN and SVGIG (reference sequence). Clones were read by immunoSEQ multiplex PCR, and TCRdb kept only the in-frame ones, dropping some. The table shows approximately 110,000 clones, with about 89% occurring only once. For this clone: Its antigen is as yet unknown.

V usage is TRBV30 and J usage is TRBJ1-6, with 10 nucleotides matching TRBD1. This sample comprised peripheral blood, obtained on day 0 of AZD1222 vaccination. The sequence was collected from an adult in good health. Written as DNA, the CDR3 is TGTGCCTGGAACCCTTGGGACAGGGGCTCACCCCTCCACTTT. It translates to CAWNPWDRGSPLHF.